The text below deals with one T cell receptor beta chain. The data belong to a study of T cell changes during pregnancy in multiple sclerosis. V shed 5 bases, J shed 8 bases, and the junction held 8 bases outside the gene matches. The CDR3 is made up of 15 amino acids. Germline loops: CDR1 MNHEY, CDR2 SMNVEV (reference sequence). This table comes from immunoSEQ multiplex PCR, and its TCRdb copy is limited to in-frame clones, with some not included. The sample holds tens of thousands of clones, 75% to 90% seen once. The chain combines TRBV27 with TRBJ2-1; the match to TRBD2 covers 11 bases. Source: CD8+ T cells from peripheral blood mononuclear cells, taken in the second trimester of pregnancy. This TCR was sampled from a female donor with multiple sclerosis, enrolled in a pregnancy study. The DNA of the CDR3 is TGTGCCAGCAGTAGGGCACTAGCGGGAGTCGATGAGCAGTTCTTC. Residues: CASSRALAGVDEQFF.